A single sample is the source of the 10 T cell receptor beta chains below, sequenced in a study of OX40 agonist ivuxolimab in advanced cancers. Assay: immunoSEQ multiplex PCR; the TCRdb copy retains only in-frame clones and omits some. Of tens of thousands of clones in the sample, about 80% were seen once. This specimen consisted of CD4+ or CD8+ T cells sorted from blood, obtained in a trial of the OX40 agonist ivuxolimab. Source of these receptors: an adult with an advanced solid tumor such as melanoma, head and neck, liver or kidney cancer.

The gene calls are TRBV2 and TRBJ2-1, with a weak D call TRBD1 (5 bases). V was trimmed by 6 bases and J by 7 bases, leaving 13 bases between them. Germline values: CDR1 SNHLY, CDR2 FYNNEI. The CDR3 is 13 amino acids. CDR3 in DNA: TGTGCCAGCAGGACCCAGGGATGGAATGAGCAGTTCTTC. It translates to CASRTQGWNEQFF.

The DNA for the CDR3 is TGTGCCAGCAGTCGCATCGGGGGGTCGAACACCGGGGAGCTGTTTTTT. Protein: CASSRIGGSNTGELFF. This chain joins TRBV27 and TRBJ2-2, with 7 bases identical to TRBD2. The CDR3 length is 16 residues. Germline values: CDR1 MNHEY, CDR2 SMNVEV (reference sequence). V lost 5 bases to trimming and J lost 0 bases; unmatched junction nucleotides: 6.

This clone appeared a few times. The rearrangement joins TRBV4-3 to TRBJ2-3; D perhaps matches TRBD2 (5 bases). V lost 4 bases and J lost 3, with 11 bases in between. The CDR3 has 14 residues. Germline CDR1 and CDR2: LGHNA and YSLEER. CDR3 coding DNA: TGCGCCAGCAGCCCGAGGAGCGGAACAGATACGCAGTATTTT. It yields the protein CASSPRSGTDTQYF.

DNA for the CDR3: TGTGCCAGCAGTTACTCGGAGGGGGACTATGGCTACACCTTC. Amino acid sequence: CASSYSEGDYGYTF. V gene TRBV6-5 combines with J gene TRBJ1-2; a possible D gene is TRBD1 (6 bases). Germline V lookup: CDR1 MNHEY, CDR2 SVGAGI. This CDR3 contains 14 residues. Deletions cut 0 bases from V and 3 bases from J, with 8 bases between.

CDR3 sequence reads: CASSEAGQLNEKLFF. CDR3 coding DNA: TGTGCCAGCAGTGAAGCGGGACAGCTTAATGAAAAACTGTTTTTT. The rearrangement uses TRBV2 and TRBJ1-4, with 7 nucleotides matching TRBD1. With 0 bases clipped from V and 4 bases from J, the junction kept 2 bases outside the gene matches. The length of the CDR3 is 15 residues. CDR1 and CDR2 (germline): SNHLY, FYNNEI.

J is TRBJ2-3 and V is TRBV5-1; 7 bases are a match to TRBD2. This CDR3 has 15 amino acids. V lost 3 bases and J lost 4; bases outside the gene matches: 8. The V gene's germline CDR1 is SGHRS and CDR2 YFSETQ. The CDR3 is CASSSPGGTPDTQYF. DNA of the CDR3: TGCGCCAGCAGCTCACCGGGGGGTACCCCAGATACGCAGTATTTT.

This chain connects TRBV18 to TRBJ2-7; 7 bases match TRBD2. Germline CDR1 and CDR2: KGHSH and LQKENI. The CDR3 sequence is 15 residues long. Trimming at V came to 1 base and at J to 7 bases, leaving 10 bases not matched to a gene. This CDR3 is CASSPLDSGAGEQYV. The DNA for the CDR3 is TGTGCCAGCTCACCACTTGACAGCGGGGCAGGGGAGCAGTACGTC.

This clone was seen a handful of times. The genes are TRBV9 and TRBJ2-5; D is tentatively TRBD1 or TRBD2 (7 bases each). The CDR3 contains 18 residues. Germline loops: CDR1 SGDLS, CDR2 YYNGEE. The germline V and J ends were trimmed by 3 bases and 0 bases, with 21 bases remaining between them. The DNA of the CDR3 is TGTGCCAGCAGCGCCTACGGGAGGACAGGAGCCGACCAAGAGACCCAGTACTTC. Translated, it gives CASSAYGRTGADQETQYF.

V usage is TRBV5-1 and J usage is TRBJ2-3; 10 bases line up with TRBD2. V shed 4 bases, J shed 2 bases, and the junction held 10 bases outside the gene matches. The CDR3 is 17 residues long. Germline CDR1 is SGHRS and CDR2 is YFSETQ. DNA of the CDR3: TGCGCCAGCAGCCTAGTTCCTAGCGGGGGAAACACAGATACGCAGTATTTT. Residues: CASSLVPSGGNTDTQYF.

In this sample, this clone turned up once. This chain uses TRBV5-4 with TRBJ2-7, with D possibly being TRBD1 (5 bases). V lost 2 bases and J 5 bases, leaving 11 bases between the germline ends. The CDR3 contains 13 residues. Germline CDR1 and CDR2: SGHNT and YYREEE (reference sequence). The CDR3 nucleotides are TGTGCCAGCAGCTTCTGGGGCGTGAACGAGCAGTACGTC. Amino acids: CASSFWGVNEQYV.